Detailed here is one T cell receptor beta chain. Its antigen is not identified. The V end lost 3 bases, the J end lost 10 bases, and 18 bases lay between the germline ends. Germline V CDR1 and CDR2: LNHNV, YYDKDF (reference sequence). The CDR3 extends over 15 amino acids. The data derive from a study of response to subunit inactivated influenza vaccine. Study-level findings and limits: Authors suggested few new T cells are recruited by each seasonal influenza vaccination.

TCRdb fed the RT-PCR reads into MiXCR, producing one record per CDR3 protein. Of around 790,000 distinct CDR3 sequences listed, approximately 22% are singletons. The sequences come from PBMCs from blood, collected 5 days after vaccination. This chain uses TRBV15 with TRBJ1-4, with D possibly TRBD1 on 6 matching bases. This clonotype originated in a man in his fifties or sixties who received an inactivated influenza vaccine. The CDR3 here is CATSSPGAPLGKLFF. The CDR3 DNA sequence: TGTGCCACCAGCAGTCCGGGGGCCCCTTTAGGAAAACTGTTTTTT.